Described below is a single TCR beta chain sequence and its context. V dropped 1 base and J dropped 9 bases, with 7 bases sitting between them. The CDR3 sequence is 12 residues long. CDR1 is SGHRS, CDR2 YFSETQ, per germline. This record belongs to a study of blood T cell repertoires in COVID-19. Study-wide background: Italy, Spain and the United States were the sources of the convalescent and acute COVID-19 samples. Sources were T cells, B-cell-depleted T cells, or PBMCs; the material itself was cDNA or gDNA.

In the original analysis: Amplification with reference gene primers provided the estimates of nucleated cell counts. Only in-frame clones appear in the TCRdb table, and some are missing; sequencing was by immunoSEQ multiplex PCR. For V, J and clone size, that table is used; D and trimming come from the DNA. Counted here are 150,000 to 200,000 clones, 86% occurring once; the ten biggest clones make up less than 3.5%. This TCR was recovered from a man in his 70s with acute or convalescent COVID-19. The sequenced sample was peripheral blood. V is TRBV5-1 and J is TRBJ2-2; D not resolved. CDR3 protein: CASSLNARELFF. CDR3 coding DNA: TGCGCCAGCAGCTTGAACGCGCGGGAGCTGTTTTTT.